This is a list of T cell receptor beta chains from one sample in a study of memory CD4+ T cells and cytomegalovirus serostatus. This table comes from immunoSEQ multiplex PCR, and its TCRdb copy is limited to in-frame clones, with some not included. The sample lists tens of thousands of clones; roughly 79% were seen once. Sample: memory CD4+ T cells from blood. These receptors were obtained from an adult in good health and CMV-seronegative. Both conserved end residues are part of each CDR3. D genes are given only for firm matches.

v_call | cdr3_length | d_call | cdr3_aa
TRBV7-2 | 14 | NA | CASSLAAGRTEQYF
TRBV4-1 | 14 | NA | CASSQVGPNYGYTF
TRBV7-2 | 15 | TRBD1 | CASSFRGTDQETQYF
TRBV7-8 | 18 | TRBD1 | CASSPRVGQGALTDTQYF
TRBV7-2 | 16 | NA | CASSLDSGSTYNEQFF
TRBV14 | 14 | NA | CASSRVTGGAEAFF
TRBV4-3 | 13 | NA | CASSQEGANTQYF
TRBV27 | 13 | NA | CASSLMVGNTIYF
TRBV19 | 13 | NA | CASRPSASYEQYF
TRBV19 | 14 | NA | CASKAQGSVPEAFF
TRBV15 | 14 | NA | CATSYSTVDYGYTF
TRBV6-1 | 15 | TRBD1 | CASSEDRGPLNTIYF
TRBV6-5 | 14 | TRBD1 | CASRSTGSNYEQYF
TRBV11-1 | 16 | TRBD1 | CASSLVTGQGFDGYTF
TRBV28 | 16 | NA | CASSSDYRRSNYGYTF
TRBV13 | 15 | NA | CASSLGGASYNEQFF
TRBV10-2 | 16 | TRBD1 | CASSNQDRVSNQPQHF
TRBV4-2 | 22 | NA | CASSPLATPRTSSEAGTDTQYF
TRBV9 | 16 | TRBD2 | CASSAQLAAPYNEQFF
TRBV9 | 15 | TRBD2 | CASSVARLATDTQYF
TRBV2 | 16 | TRBD1 | CASSGRDSGSGNTIYF
TRBV30 | 12 | NA | CAWSFRADTQYF
TRBV5-4 | 15 | TRBD1 | CASSLGTGGSETQYF
TRBV28 | 16 | TRBD1 | CASSLLTGTAYNEQFF
TRBV9 | 16 | TRBD2 | CASTLTSSAGANVLTF
TRBV6-1 | 12 | NA | CASTLDFTEAFF
TRBV5-6 | 15 | TRBD2 | CASSSYSGRAYEQYF
TRBV5-6 | 14 | NA | CASSLVSGNYEQYF
TRBV11-2 | 13 | NA | CASSPLRDSPLHF
TRBV11-2 | 15 | NA | CASSFFPGHRTEAFF
TRBV10-3 | 15 | NA | CAISDPAGKNYGYTF
TRBV6-5 | 15 | NA | CASSERGTGSYEQYF
TRBV7-2 | 15 | TRBD2 | CASSLATSGLYEQYF
TRBV28 | 14 | NA | CASIPGALNTEAFF
TRBV9 | 15 | NA | CASSRAGQTNEKLFF
TRBV9 | 15 | NA | CASTDGGLGANVLTF
TRBV5-1 | 16 | NA | CASSSRTGRGDTEAFF
TRBV11-3 | 13 | NA | CASSLSGANVLTF
TRBV2 | 14 | TRBD1 | CASSRDRGRGEAFF
TRBV2 | 15 | TRBD2 | CASSEGRGATDTQYF
TRBV29-1 | 14 | NA | CSVGGSGLRETQYF
TRBV2 | 11 | NA | CASSRRDEQYF
TRBV28 | 13 | NA | CASSLSPRNEQFF
TRBV14 | 15 | TRBD2 | CASSLRTGGNYEQYF
TRBV9 | 15 | NA | CASSVGSSSYNEQFF
TRBV28 | 14 | TRBD1 | CASSQDRGNQPQHF
TRBV4-3 | 16 | TRBD1 | CASSPSNRGEVYEQYF
TRBV7-9 | 13 | NA | CASSSGTSNEQYF
TRBV29-1 | 17 | TRBD1 | CSVRGIKDGTGSREQYF
TRBV14 | 16 | NA | CASSQDVWVAGDTQYF
TRBV6-1 | 14 | TRBD1 | CASRTGGQNTEAFF
TRBV5-1 | 16 | NA | CASSLAFTGSNQPQHF
TRBV11-2 | 13 | NA | CASSLTRNTEAFF
TRBV4-2 | 18 | TRBD2 | CASSQVASGGQGQETQYF
TRBV21-1 | 13 | NA | CASTQGAPYEQYF
TRBV28 | 15 | TRBD1 | CASSGPGTGFYGYTF
TRBV6-5 | 13 | NA | CASSANLNTEAFF
TRBV15 | 17 | TRBD1 | CATSRGQGAITNEKLFF